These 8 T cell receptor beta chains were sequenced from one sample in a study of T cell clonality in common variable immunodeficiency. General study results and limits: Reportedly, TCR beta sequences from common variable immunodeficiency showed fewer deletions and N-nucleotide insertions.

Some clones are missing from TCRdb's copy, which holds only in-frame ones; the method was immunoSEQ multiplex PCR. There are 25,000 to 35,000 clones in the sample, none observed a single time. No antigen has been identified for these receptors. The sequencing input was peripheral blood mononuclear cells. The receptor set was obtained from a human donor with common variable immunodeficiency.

CDR3 sequence reads: CASSAERGDTQYF. The covered CDR3 bases are TGTGCCAGCAGCGCCGAGAGGGGTGATACG. The chain employs TRBV7-6 and TRBJ2-3; D possibly uses TRBD1 or TRBD2 (5 bases each). The observed sequence ends 3 residues before the CDR3 terminus, with the missing tail filled in from the germline J gene. CDR1 and CDR2 from the germline V gene are SGHVS and FNYEAQ. The ends were cut back, 5 bases at V and 6 bases at J, with 12 bases in the middle. There are 13 residues in the CDR3.

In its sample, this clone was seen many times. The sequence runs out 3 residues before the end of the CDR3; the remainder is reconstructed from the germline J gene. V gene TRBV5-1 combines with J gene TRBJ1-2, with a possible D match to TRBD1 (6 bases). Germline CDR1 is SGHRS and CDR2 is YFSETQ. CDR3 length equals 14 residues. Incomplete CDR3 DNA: TGCGCCAGCAGCCCAATGCCAGGGGCCCGGGGC. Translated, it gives CASSPMPGARG. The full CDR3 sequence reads CASSPMPGARGYTF.

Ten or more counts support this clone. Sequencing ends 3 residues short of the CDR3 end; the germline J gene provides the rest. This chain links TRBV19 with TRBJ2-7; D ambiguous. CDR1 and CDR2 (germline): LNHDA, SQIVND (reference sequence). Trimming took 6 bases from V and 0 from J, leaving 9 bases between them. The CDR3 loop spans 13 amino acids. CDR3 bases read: TGTGCCAGTAGCAGAGGCCCCTCCTACGAG. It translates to CASSRGPSYE. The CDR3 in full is CASSRGPSYEQYF.

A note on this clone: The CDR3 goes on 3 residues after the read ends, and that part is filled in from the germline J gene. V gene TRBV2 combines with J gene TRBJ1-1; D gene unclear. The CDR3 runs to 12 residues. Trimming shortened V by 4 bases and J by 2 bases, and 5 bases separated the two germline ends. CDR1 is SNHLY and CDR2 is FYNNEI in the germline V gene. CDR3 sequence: CASSAFNTEAFF. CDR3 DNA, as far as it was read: TGTGCCAGCAGTGCGTTCAACACTGAA.

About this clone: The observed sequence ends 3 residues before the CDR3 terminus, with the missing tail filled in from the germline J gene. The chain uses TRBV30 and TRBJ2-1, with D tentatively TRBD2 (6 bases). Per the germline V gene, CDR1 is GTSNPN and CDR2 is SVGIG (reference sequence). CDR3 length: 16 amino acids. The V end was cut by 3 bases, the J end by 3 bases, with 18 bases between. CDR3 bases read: TGTGCCTGGAGCGTGAGGCGGGCGGGAAACTACAATGAG. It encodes CAWSVRRAGNYNE. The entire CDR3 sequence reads CAWSVRRAGNYNEQFF.

The CDR3 bases that were read are TGTGCCAGCAGCTTTGAGCGGGTACAGACC. As protein: CASSFERVQT. The entire CDR3 protein is CASSFERVQTQYF. The chain recombines TRBV7-2 with TRBJ2-5; a possible D gene is TRBD2 (6 bases). Read sequence stops 3 residues before the CDR3 end, and the germline J gene provides the missing end. The CDR3 spans 13 residues. Trimming shortened V by 3 bases and J by 6 bases, and 11 bases separated the two germline ends. Germline V gene data show CDR1 as SGHTA and CDR2 as FQGNSA. Variable domain in full (rest from reference TRBV7-2 and TRBJ2-5): GAGVSQSPSNKVTEKGKDVELRCDPISGHTALYWYRQSLGQGLEFLIYFQGNSAPDKSGLPSDRFSAERTGGSVSTLTIQRTQQEDSAVYLCASSFERVQTQYFGPGTRLLVL.

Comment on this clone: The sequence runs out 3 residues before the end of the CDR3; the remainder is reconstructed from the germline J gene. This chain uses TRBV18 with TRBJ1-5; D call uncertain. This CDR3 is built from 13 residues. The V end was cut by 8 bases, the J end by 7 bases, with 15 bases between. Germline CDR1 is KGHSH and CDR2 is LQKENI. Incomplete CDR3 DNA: TGTGCCAGCAGGCCCGGGTGGAACCAGCCC. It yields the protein CASRPGWNQP. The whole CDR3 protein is CASRPGWNQPQHF.

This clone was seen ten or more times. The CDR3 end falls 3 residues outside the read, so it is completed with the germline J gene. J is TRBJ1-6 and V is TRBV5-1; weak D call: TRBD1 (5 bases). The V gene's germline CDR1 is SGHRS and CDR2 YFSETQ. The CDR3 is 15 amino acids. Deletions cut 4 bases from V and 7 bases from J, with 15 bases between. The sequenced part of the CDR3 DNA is TGCGCCAGCAGCCCCCTAAACCAGGGAAATTCACCC. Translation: CASSPLNQGNSP. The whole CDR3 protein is CASSPLNQGNSPLHF.